Listed below are T cell receptor beta chains from one sample, sequenced in a study of blood T cells in healthy people across ages. MiXCR, run by TCRdb on the 5' RACE reads, gives a single entry per CDR3 protein. The profile shows about 780,000 distinct CDR3 sequences, around 50% of them singletons. Material for sequencing was blood. The receptors originated from a man older than 75 in good health. Each CDR3 is given with its conserved first and last residue. Each record gives: clone size, V gene, CDR3 length, J gene, D gene, CDR3 protein, CDR3 DNA. D genes are given only for firm matches. Size is omitted from some rows. Given values are once, few, many or a class for expanded clones.

many	TRBV7-2	15	TRBJ1-6	-	CASSLEGGGNSPLHF	TGTGCCAGCAGCTTAGAGGGGGGCGGAAATTCACCCCTCCACTTT
-	TRBV10-3	12	TRBJ2-7	-	CAIRPGSGEQYF	TGTGCCATCAGGCCGGGGTCGGGCGAGCAGTACTTC
few	TRBV15	13	TRBJ2-2	-	CATSRPSVGELFF	TGTGCCACCAGCAGACCGAGCGTCGGGGAGCTGTTTTTT
-	TRBV6-5	16	TRBJ2-3	TRBD2	CASSYDASGRADTQYF	TGTGCCAGCAGTTACGACGCTAGCGGGAGGGCAGATACGCAGTATTTT
-	TRBV3-1	17	TRBJ2-5	TRBD2	CASSQSGLAGYYNEQYF	TGTGCCAGCAGCCAAAGTGGCCTAGCGGGGTACTACAATGAGCAGTACTTC
few	TRBV6-2/TRBV6-3	11	TRBJ2-1	TRBD1	CASSLGQGLFF	TGTGCCAGCAGCCTAGGACAGGGGTTGTTCTTC
-	TRBV20-1	11	TRBJ2-5	-	CSAYRAETQYF	TGCAGTGCTTACAGGGCAGAGACCCAGTACTTC
-	TRBV21-1	13	TRBJ2-7	-	CAGSKDSVYEQYF	TGTGCCGGCAGCAAAGACAGTGTATACGAGCAGTACTTC
-	TRBV4-3	13	TRBJ2-1	-	CASSQGPSYEQFF	TGCGCCAGCAGCCAGGGACCGAGCTATGAGCAGTTCTTC
-	TRBV9	16	TRBJ2-5	TRBD2	CASTSLGLADQETQYF	TGTGCCAGCACCTCCTTGGGACTAGCAGATCAAGAGACCCAGTACTTC
-	TRBV28	13	TRBJ2-7	-	CASSPPVTYEQYF	TGTGCCAGCAGCCCGCCGGTGACCTACGAGCAGTACTTC
-	TRBV30	13	TRBJ1-4	-	CAWTGTSNEKLFF	TGTGCCTGGACGGGGACAAGTAATGAAAAACTGTTTTTT
-	TRBV30	11	TRBJ2-7	-	CAWSLTSEQYF	TGTGCCTGGAGTCTGACGAGCGAGCAGTACTTC
-	TRBV7-2	16	TRBJ1-2	-	CASSLRQAQVNYGYTF	TGTGCCAGCAGCTTAAGACAGGCGCAGGTGAACTATGGCTACACCTTC
few	TRBV5-1	14	TRBJ1-2	-	CASSPGGLNYGYTF	TGCGCCAGCAGCCCGGGGGGGTTAAACTATGGCTACACCTTC
-	TRBV7-2	16	TRBJ2-6	-	CASSLASGAGANVLTF	TGTGCCAGCAGCTTAGCTTCAGGGGCTGGGGCCAACGTCCTGACTTTC
few	TRBV7-9	18	TRBJ2-6	TRBD1	CASSFDRGLVSGANVLTF	TGTGCCAGCAGCTTCGACAGGGGCCTTGTATCTGGGGCCAACGTCCTGACTTTC
-	TRBV27	13	TRBJ1-2	TRBD1	CASRRQGNYGHTF	TGTGCCAGCAGACGACAGGGTAACTATGGCCACACCTTC
few	TRBV7-9	16	TRBJ1-1	-	CASSLPSGRGFAEAFF	TGTGCCAGCAGCTTACCGTCGGGCAGGGGTTTCGCTGAAGCTTTCTTT
-	TRBV9	16	TRBJ2-3	-	CASTPRAGPGDGTQYF	TGTGCCAGCACCCCGCGGGCGGGACCCGGTGATGGTACGCAGTATTTT
many	TRBV5-5	15	TRBJ2-3	-	CASSSHRVSTDTQYF	TGTGCCAGCAGCTCCCACAGAGTCAGCACAGATACGCAGTATTTT
once	TRBV6-5	13	TRBJ1-5	-	CASSDGGSQPQHF	TGTGCCAGCAGTGACGGGGGGAGCCAGCCCCAGCATTTT
-	TRBV29-1	16	TRBJ2-7	-	CSVDGIDRMIPYEQYF	TGCAGCGTTGATGGGATCGACAGAATGATCCCCTACGAGCAGTACTTC
-	TRBV20-1	14	TRBJ2-3	TRBD2	CSARGGRAPDTQYF	TGCAGTGCTAGAGGCGGGAGGGCCCCAGATACGCAGTATTTT
-	TRBV5-1	16	TRBJ1-3	TRBD1	CASSRDRFSSGNTIYF	TGCGCCAGCAGCCGGGACAGGTTTAGCTCTGGAAACACCATATATTTT
few	TRBV5-1	12	TRBJ2-7	TRBD1	CASSDRVYEQYF	TGCGCCAGCTCGGACAGGGTCTACGAGCAGTACTTC
-	TRBV20-1	14	TRBJ2-1	-	CSAPSSENRNEQFF	TGCAGTGCTCCCTCTAGCGAGAATAGAAATGAGCAGTTCTTC
many	TRBV7-2	16	TRBJ2-1	-	CASSTELLEVRSEQFF	TGTGCCAGCAGCACAGAACTTCTGGAGGTCCGGAGTGAGCAGTTCTTC
once	TRBV4-1	16	TRBJ1-5	-	CASSKLVAGGNQPQHF	TGCGCCAGCAGCAAACTGGTCGCGGGAGGCAATCAGCCCCAGCATTTT
few	TRBV28	14	TRBJ2-1	TRBD1	CASRGTGEPNEQFF	TGTGCCAGCAGGGGGACAGGGGAACCCAATGAGCAGTTCTTC
-	TRBV10-3	15	TRBJ2-7	-	CAISESRKGVHEQYF	TGTGCCATCAGTGAAAGCCGGAAAGGGGTCCACGAGCAGTACTTC
few	TRBV28	14	TRBJ2-7	-	CASSISGQTYEQYF	TGTGCCAGCAGTATAAGTGGACAGACCTACGAGCAGTACTTC
-	TRBV20-1	13	TRBJ2-5	-	CSARGQARETQYF	TGCAGTGCTAGAGGTCAGGCCAGAGAGACCCAGTACTTC
-	TRBV29-1	14	TRBJ2-7	-	CSVEVAQGSYEQYF	TGCAGCGTTGAAGTAGCGCAGGGCTCCTACGAGCAGTACTTC
-	TRBV7-2	12	TRBJ1-5	-	CASSFRFQPQHF	TGTGCCAGCAGCTTTAGGTTTCAGCCCCAGCATTTT
-	TRBV29-1	16	TRBJ2-1	TRBD2	CSVEKSGRGGHNEQFF	TGCAGCGTTGAAAAGAGTGGGCGGGGGGGCCACAATGAGCAGTTCTTC
few	TRBV4-3	15	TRBJ1-4	-	CASSQDAGPNEKLFF	TGCGCCAGCAGCCAAGATGCAGGACCGAATGAAAAACTGTTTTTT
-	TRBV7-2	15	TRBJ2-3	-	CASSLLLGARDTQYF	TGTGCCAGCAGCTTACTCCTGGGAGCCCGGGATACGCAGTATTTT
-	TRBV5-1	15	TRBJ1-5	-	CASSISSGGNQPQHF	TGCGCCAGCAGCATCTCATCAGGGGGCAATCAGCCCCAGCATTTT
-	TRBV7-9	15	TRBJ2-3	-	CASSSTQRGTDTQDF	TGTGCCAGCAGCTCCACCCAACGGGGCACAGATACGCAGGATTTT
-	TRBV10-3	15	TRBJ2-1	TRBD2	CAISESQLAGYEQFF	TGTGCCATCAGTGAGTCTCAGTTAGCGGGGTATGAGCAGTTCTTC
-	TRBV28	16	TRBJ2-4	TRBD1	CASSFQGDLAKNIQYF	TGTGCCAGCAGTTTTCAGGGGGATCTAGCCAAAAACATTCAGTACTTC
-	TRBV10-3	14	TRBJ2-7	-	CAIRQPAEPYEQYF	TGTGCCATCAGGCAACCAGCCGAGCCCTACGAGCAGTACTTC
-	TRBV27	14	TRBJ2-4	-	CASSSSLNLGEQYF	TGTGCCAGCAGTTCTTCCCTTAATTTGGGGGAGCAGTACTTC
many	TRBV7-9	16	TRBJ2-1	TRBD1	CASSALGTGWYNEQFF	TGTGCCAGCAGCGCCCTAGGGACAGGGTGGTACAATGAGCAGTTCTTC
-	TRBV6-5	14	TRBJ2-1	-	CASSYSAGYNEQFF	TGTGCCAGCAGTTACTCGGCAGGGTATAATGAGCAGTTCTTC
-	TRBV6-6	14	TRBJ1-1	-	CATQGRQRNTEAFF	TGTGCCACCCAAGGGAGACAAAGGAACACTGAAGCTTTCTTT
few	TRBV7-3	17	TRBJ2-5	TRBD2	CASSLLPLAGGQETQYF	TGTGCCAGCAGCTTACTTCCGCTAGCGGGAGGGCAAGAGACCCAGTACTTC
few	TRBV7-2	16	TRBJ2-7	TRBD1	CASSLASGTVSYEQYF	TGTGCCAGCAGCTTAGCTTCCGGGACAGTATCCTACGAGCAGTACTTC
few	TRBV5-1	14	TRBJ2-7	TRBD1	CASSVDRGTYEQYF	TGCGCCAGCAGCGTCGACAGGGGAACCTACGAGCAGTACTTC
few	TRBV14	14	TRBJ2-2	-	CASSRDSNTGELFF	TGTGCCAGCAGCCGGGACTCGAACACCGGGGAGCTGTTTTTT
few	TRBV28	16	TRBJ1-4	TRBD1	CASSSPDRGTNEKLFF	TGTGCCAGCAGTTCCCCGGACAGGGGAACTAATGAAAAACTGTTTTTT
few	TRBV12-3/TRBV12-4	13	TRBJ2-1	-	CASSLFQGNEQFF	TGTGCCAGCAGTTTGTTTCAGGGAAATGAGCAGTTCTTC
many	TRBV27	13	TRBJ2-7	TRBD1	CASSVGRGYEQYF	TGTGCCAGCAGTGTGGGCAGGGGGTACGAGCAGTACTTC
few	TRBV5-1	16	TRBJ2-7	TRBD2	CASSAGTTSGSYEQYF	TGCGCCAGCAGCGCAGGGACGACTAGCGGGAGTTACGAGCAGTACTTC